This T cell receptor (beta chain) was identified in a study of blood T cell repertoires in COVID-19. Clinical history as reported by participants underpinned cohort assignment. Data came from immunoSEQ multiplex PCR; TCRdb stores just in-frame clones and leaves some out. The repertoire includes roughly 520,000 clones, roughly 90% of them detected once, and roughly 1.9% sits in the top ten. This CDR3 region has 15 residues. The V segment lost 2 bases and the J segment 4 bases; nucleotides outside the gene matches: 2. Germline assignment: CDR1 MNHEY and CDR2 SVGAGI. What was sequenced was PBMCs or T cells enriched from blood (not recorded which). The receptor was derived from a woman aged 40-49 years who had recovered from COVID-19. This chain joins TRBV6-5 and TRBJ2-2; 9 bases match TRBD2. CDR3 residues: CASSYQAGGTGELFF. CDR3 DNA: TGTGCCAGCAGTTACCAAGCGGGAGGCACCGGGGAGCTGTTTTTT.